The entry below describes one T cell receptor beta chain. The data stem from a study of blood T cells in healthy people across ages. There are 12 residues in the CDR3. Germline V lookup: CDR1 SEHNR, CDR2 FQNEAQ (reference sequence). V was pared by 7 bases and J by 3 bases, with 10 bases between. For the second PCR, which ran for about 7 to 11 cycles, a sample-barcoded 5' primer and a J-beta primer mix were used. TCRdb re-derived calls from the 5' RACE reads in MiXCR, one entry per CDR3 protein. This table has some 1,000,000 distinct CDR3 sequences, less than 25% appearing once. Donation came from healthy Caucasian individuals in Russia who were aged roughly 6 to 95. Each sample yielded at least 6 micrograms of PBMC total RNA. The sample also formed part of further work on T cells of mothers and their children.

This chain links TRBV7-9 with TRBJ2-7; tentative D call: TRBD1 (5 bases). The receptor was derived from a girl under 10 years old in good health. Sequenced input: blood. The CDR3 DNA is TGTGCCAGCACCGACAGCCACTACGAGCAGTACTTC. Encoded protein: CASTDSHYEQYF. Supplemented by reference TRBV7-9 and TRBJ2-7, the full variable domain reads DTGVSQNPRHKITKRGQNVTFRCDPISEHNRLYWYRQTLGQGPEFLTYFQNEAQLEKSRLLSDRFSAERPKGSFSTLEIQRTEQGDSAMYLCASTDSHYEQYFGPGTRLTVT.